One and the same sample provided the 4 T cell receptor beta chains below, sequenced in a study of T-cell memory formation after mild COVID-19. In TCRdb, the 5' RACE reads were re-called with MiXCR into one record per CDR3 protein. The top ten clones hold 3% of a sample with roughly 190,000 distinct CDR3 sequences, over 9.5% of them seen once. Sequenced input: PBMCs or a T cell subset sorted from them (not recorded which). Receptor source: a man younger than 35 who had mild COVID-19 (a few samples of this study predate the infection). Cell type and time point are not known.

This clonotype has more than one count but fewer than ten. V and J are TRBV4-3 and TRBJ2-2; TRBD2 might be the D (6 bases). In germline, CDR1 is LGHNA, CDR2 YSLEER. Trimming left V 4 bases short and J 6 bases short, with 15 bases between. This CDR3 has 15 residues. The CDR3 DNA sequence: TGCGCCAGCAGCCGGGGTGGAGGGTTTTCCGGGGAGCTGTTTTTT. Its translation is CASSRGGGFSGELFF.

The genes are TRBV28 and TRBJ2-5; D remains unclear. Trimming shortened V by 6 bases and J by 5 bases, and 13 bases separated the two germline ends. The CDR3 contains 13 residues. Germline V CDR1 and CDR2: MDHEN, SYDVKM. In DNA, the CDR3 is TGTGCCAGCAGCCCCCGTCCCTCTGAGACCCAGTACTTC. It is translated as CASSPRPSETQYF.

The chain carries TRBV7-9 and TRBJ1-2, with TRBD1 as a possible D gene (6 bases). This CDR3 has 14 residues. Germline CDR1 is SEHNR and CDR2 is FQNEAQ (reference sequence). The V gene lost 3 bases and the J gene lost 4 bases, with 12 bases spanning the gap. The CDR3 protein is CASSFRGGGYGYTF. The CDR3, as DNA: TGTGCCAGCAGCTTCCGGGGGGGCGGCTATGGCTACACCTTC.

The chain has TRBV5-1 and TRBJ2-5; D uncertain. V was shortened by 3 bases and J by 5 bases, with 23 bases between the two germline ends. CDR3 size: 17 residues. The germline V gene has CDR1 SGHRS and CDR2 YFSETQ. CDR3 amino acids: CASSSNPPGPTAETQYF. Written as DNA, the CDR3 is TGCGCCAGCAGCTCAAACCCTCCAGGTCCTACGGCGGAGACCCAGTACTTC.